Listed here are 32 T cell receptor beta chains from one sample, sequenced in a study of blood T cell repertoires in COVID-19. Data came from immunoSEQ multiplex PCR; TCRdb stores just in-frame clones and leaves some out. The top ten hold about 4.7% of the sample, which has some 62,000 clones, roughly 85% seen once. The sequencing input was peripheral blood. The receptors come from a human donor in a cohort sampled during active COVID-19.

CDR3 region: CASSLTGGPRALDTQYF. The CDR3 DNA reads as TGTGCCAGCAGCTTGACGGGGGGGCCGCGAGCGTTGGATACGCAGTATTTT. The chain links TRBV5-5 to TRBJ2-3, with 8 bases identical to TRBD2. V lost 1 base and J lost 6; bases outside the gene matches: 13. The germline CDR1 and CDR2 sequences are SGHKS and YYEKEE (reference sequence). The CDR3 totals 17 residues.

V is TRBV2 and J is TRBJ1-2; 8 bases are a match to TRBD1. There are 13 residues in the CDR3. V shed 6 bases and J 7 bases; nucleotides not matched to a gene: 7. In germline, CDR1 is SNHLY, CDR2 FYNNEI. The CDR3 spells CASSPTGVSGYTF. For the CDR3, the DNA is TGTGCCAGCAGCCCGACAGGGGTTAGTGGCTACACCTTC.

A word on this clone: Other DNA sequences of this sample code for an identical CDR3. This chain uses TRBV5-1 with TRBJ1-5; TRBD1 might be the D (5 bases). The germline V gene encodes CDR1 SGHRS and CDR2 YFSETQ. The CDR3 length is 15 residues. Trimming removed 0 bases from V and 2 bases from J, with 9 bases in between. The CDR3 DNA sequence: TGCGCCAGCAGCTTGGATGGGGCCGGCAATCAGCCCCAGCATTTT. Translation: CASSLDGAGNQPQHF.

The CDR3 DNA follows: TGTGCCAGCAGTTTATCTTCTCCCCCCCTCGAGCAGTACTTC. Translation gives CASSLSSPPLEQYF. The chain has TRBV28 and TRBJ2-7, with unresolved D. The CDR3 is made up of 14 amino acids. Germline loops: CDR1 MDHEN, CDR2 SYDVKM. Trimming removed 1 base at V and 6 bases at J, with 13 bases between.

The chain couples TRBV7-2 to TRBJ2-2, with 7 bases fitting TRBD1. J was trimmed by 6 bases and V by 5 bases; bases with no gene match: 9. The CDR3 consists of 15 residues. Germline values: CDR1 SGHTA, CDR2 FQGNSA. CDR3: CASSLTGTAPGELFF. The CDR3 bases are TGTGCCAGCAGCCTAACCGGGACAGCTCCCGGGGAGCTGTTTTTT.

The chain links TRBV7-2 to TRBJ2-1, with 9 bases identical to TRBD2. V was clipped by 5 bases and J by 10 bases; unmatched bases: 6. There are 13 residues in the CDR3. CDR1 and CDR2 from the germline V gene are SGHTA and FQGNSA. As DNA, the CDR3 is TGTGCCAGCAGCACCACCGCGGGAGGGGAGCAGTTCTTC. Translating gives CASSTTAGGEQFF.

V gene TRBV5-1 combines with J gene TRBJ2-7; TRBD1 matches 8 bases. J gave up 5 bases and V 4 bases, and 11 bases lay outside the gene matches. Per the germline V gene, CDR1 is SGHRS and CDR2 is YFSETQ. This CDR3 has 15 amino acids. The CDR3 loop reads CASSTRGLNLHEQYF. CDR3 nucleotides: TGCGCCAGCAGCACCAGGGGGCTAAACCTCCACGAGCAGTACTTC.

The chain recombines TRBV2 with TRBJ1-1; 7 bases are a match to TRBD1. V gave up 7 bases and J gave up 2 bases; unmatched junction bases: 7. Germline V gene data show CDR1 as SNHLY and CDR2 as FYNNEI. The CDR3 consists of 14 residues. The CDR3 loop is CASTKAGGNTEAFF. In DNA, the CDR3 is TGTGCCAGCACCAAAGCAGGGGGAAACACTGAAGCTTTCTTT.

The chain is built from TRBV5-1 and TRBJ2-6; 8 bases are shared with TRBD1. The CDR3 extends over 16 amino acids. V lost 0 bases to trimming and J lost 5 bases; unmatched junction nucleotides: 4. Germline CDR1 SGHRS, CDR2 YFSETQ. CDR3 loop: CASSLAGGYRANVLTF. CDR3 in DNA: TGCGCCAGCAGCTTGGCAGGGGGCTATAGGGCCAACGTCCTGACTTTC.

The chain is built from TRBV2 and TRBJ2-3, with D possibly matching TRBD1 (6 bases). This CDR3 contains 15 residues. Germline values: CDR1 SNHLY, CDR2 FYNNEI. Trimming took off 5 bases at V and 2 bases at J, with 14 bases between the two ends. The CDR3 region is CASSMGALFTDTQYF. DNA for the CDR3: TGTGCCAGCAGTATGGGGGCCCTATTCACAGATACGCAGTATTTT.

The chain has TRBV2 and TRBJ1-4, with 9 bases lining up with TRBD1. The CDR3 loop spans 14 amino acids. The germline V gene encodes CDR1 SNHLY and CDR2 FYNNEI. Trimming cost V 6 bases and J 7 bases; bases outside gene matches: 6. The CDR3 protein is CASSSGTGLEKLFF. The CDR3 DNA sequence: TGTGCCAGCAGCTCCGGGACAGGGCTTGAAAAACTGTTTTTT. Complete variable domain (other parts from reference TRBV2 and TRBJ1-4): EPEVTQTPSHQVTQMGQEVILRCVPISNHLYFYWYRQILGQKVEFLVSFYNNEISEKSEIFDDQFSVERPDGSNFTLKIRSTKLEDSAMYFCASSSGTGLEKLFFGSGTQLSVL.

This clone has just a few counts. The gene calls are TRBV5-6 and TRBJ1-6; 8 bases line up with TRBD1. The junction had 8 bases not matched to a gene; V was cut back by 0 bases and J by 9 bases. The CDR3 is made up of 16 amino acids. The V gene's germline CDR1 is SGHDT and CDR2 YYEEEE. The CDR3 loop is CASSLAVTGGISPLHF. The CDR3 DNA reads TGTGCCAGCAGCTTGGCCGTTACAGGGGGGATTTCACCCCTCCACTTT.

A remark on this clone: Compared with germline, one end of the junction differs, possibly owing to a read error. The gene calls are TRBV4-1 and TRBJ2-3, with 13 positions matching TRBD2. CDR1 is MGHRA, CDR2 YSYEKL, per germline. CDR3 length: 14 amino acids. The CDR3 reads CASSQGTSGREKVF. The CDR3 DNA reads TGCGCCAGCAGCCAAGGGACTAGCGGGAGAGAGAAGGTATTT.

The gene calls are TRBV2 and TRBJ1-1; D gene ambiguous. Germline CDR1 reads SNHLY; CDR2 reads FYNNEI. The V gene lost 8 bases and the J gene lost 4 bases, with 20 bases spanning the gap. The CDR3 consists of 15 residues. The CDR3 region is CASGGEALPGTEAFF. CDR3 DNA: TGTGCCAGCGGCGGGGAAGCGCTCCCGGGCACTGAAGCTTTCTTT.

V gene TRBV5-4 combines with J gene TRBJ2-5, with 7 bases fitting TRBD2. The germline V gene encodes CDR1 SGHNT and CDR2 YYREEE (reference sequence). This CDR3 spans 13 amino acids. The V and J ends lost 0 bases and 9 bases, in that order; junction bases with no gene match: 5. In DNA, the CDR3 is TGTGCCAGCAGCTTGGCCGCAGCGGGGTCCCAGTACTTC. This encodes CASSLAAAGSQYF.

This clone is termed medium-sized. V usage is TRBV7-8 and J usage is TRBJ2-7; a possible D gene is TRBD2 (6 bases). The CDR3 runs to 17 residues. V was trimmed by 4 bases and J by 4 bases, leaving 23 bases between them. Germline V CDR1 and CDR2: SGHVS, FQNEAQ. CDR3 sequence: CASSSRPTGSRAYEQYF. CDR3 nucleotide sequence: TGTGCCAGCAGCTCCCGACCCACCGGGAGTCGGGCTTACGAGCAGTACTTC.

The gene calls are TRBV4-2 and TRBJ1-5, with 7 bases that match TRBD1. Germline V gene sequence: CDR1 LGHNA, CDR2 YNFKEQ. The V and J ends lost 0 bases and 2 bases, in that order; junction bases with no gene match: 1. The CDR3 extends over 15 amino acids. This CDR3 is CASSQEQGRNQPQHF. DNA of the CDR3: TGTGCCAGCAGCCAAGAACAGGGGCGCAATCAGCCCCAGCATTTT.

The chain joins TRBV5-4 to TRBJ1-1; the D is unclear. V lost 4 bases and J lost 3, with 13 bases in between. The CDR3 contains 14 residues. CDR1 and CDR2 from the germline V gene are SGHNT and YYREEE (reference sequence). The CDR3 loop is CASSPHTRYTEAFF. As DNA, the CDR3 is TGTGCCAGCAGCCCACACACACGTTACACTGAAGCTTTCTTT.

V is TRBV19 and J is TRBJ2-5, with D maybe TRBD2 (6 bases). The germline V gene encodes CDR1 LNHDA and CDR2 SQIVND (reference sequence). V was cut by 5 bases and J by 2 bases, with 18 bases left in between. This CDR3 contains 16 residues. As DNA, the CDR3 is TGTGCCAGTAGTCGCCGGGACTCCTCCGGGCAAGAGACCCAGTACTTC. Translated: CASSRRDSSGQETQYF.

The rearrangement joins TRBV9 to TRBJ2-7; 7 positions agree with TRBD1. V lost 4 bases, J lost 6 bases, and 13 bases stayed unmatched. The CDR3 contains 15 residues. Germline CDR1 is SGDLS and CDR2 is YYNGEE. The CDR3 is CASSIDRAGMGEQYF. CDR3 nucleotide sequence: TGTGCCAGCAGCATCGACAGGGCCGGTATGGGCGAGCAGTACTTC.

The J gene is TRBJ1-2, the V gene TRBV11-2, with 8 bases lining up with TRBD1. Germline loops: CDR1 SGHAT, CDR2 FQNNGV. The CDR3 extends over 11 amino acids. J gave up 12 bases and V 6 bases, and 6 bases lay outside the gene matches. Here the CDR3 DNA reads TGTGCCAGCAGGTTGGGACAGGAGAACACCTTC. Translated: CASRLGQENTF.

The chain recombines TRBV12-5 with TRBJ2-3; no definite D call. This CDR3 is built from 14 residues. Trimming cost V 2 bases and J 4 bases, with 10 bases left between them. CDR1 and CDR2 (germline): LGHNT, FRNRAP. CDR3 nucleotides: TGTGCTAGTGGTTTGAGTCTGAGTTCAGATACGCAGTATTTT. It translates to CASGLSLSSDTQYF.

This rearrangement joins TRBV28 to TRBJ2-1, with 12 bases identical to TRBD2. Trimming cost V 5 bases and J 4 bases; bases outside gene matches: 15. The length of the CDR3 is 19 residues. Germline CDR1 reads MDHEN; CDR2 reads SYDVKM. CDR3 in amino acids: CASSPTGLAGGEQYNEQFF. The CDR3 DNA sequence: TGTGCCAGCAGTCCCACTGGCCTAGCGGGAGGGGAACAATACAATGAGCAGTTCTTC.

J is TRBJ2-1 and V is TRBV28, with TRBD2 identical over 9 bases. The V segment lost 6 bases and the J segment 0 bases; nucleotides outside the gene matches: 12. CDR3 length: 18 amino acids. Germline V gives CDR1 MDHEN, CDR2 SYDVKM. The CDR3 coding sequence is TGTGCCAGCAGGAAGATGGGTTCTAGCGGGATCTCCTACAATGAGCAGTTCTTC. It translates to CASRKMGSSGISYNEQFF. The full variable domain, completed using reference TRBV28 and TRBJ2-1, is DVKVTQSSRYLVKRTGEKVFLECVQDMDHENMFWYRQDPGLGLRLIYFSYDVKMKEKGDIPEGYSVSREKKERFSLILESASTNQTSMYLCASRKMGSSGISYNEQFFGPGTRLTVL.

The V call is TRBV4-2, the J call TRBJ2-4; 9 positions match TRBD2. After removal of 1 base from V and 4 bases from J, the junction contained 11 bases not matched to a gene. The CDR3 covers 18 residues. Germline lookup yields CDR1 LGHNA and CDR2 YNFKEQ. For the CDR3, the DNA is TGTGCCAGCAGCCAAGGGGTCGGCGGGAGGGGGAGAAAAAACATTCAGTACTTC. Residues: CASSQGVGGRGRKNIQYF.

The V gene is TRBV6-5, the J gene TRBJ1-5, with D uncertain. Trimming cost V 5 bases and J 2 bases, with 7 bases left between them. Germline V gene data show CDR1 as MNHEY and CDR2 as SVGAGI. The CDR3 totals 13 residues. The CDR3 loop reads CASSTVGNQPQHF. The DNA for the CDR3 is TGTGCCAGCAGTACAGTCGGCAATCAGCCCCAGCATTTT.

The rearrangement uses TRBV5-1 and TRBJ1-4; unclear D gene. V was cut by 3 bases and J by 2 bases, with 8 bases left in between. Germline V gene data show CDR1 as SGHRS and CDR2 as YFSETQ. This CDR3 contains 14 residues. CDR3 loop: CASSSGRTNEKLFF. CDR3 nucleotides: TGCGCCAGCAGCTCTGGTCGGACTAATGAAAAACTGTTTTTT.

V and J are TRBV11-3 and TRBJ1-3; 7 nucleotides align to TRBD1. From germline, CDR1 is SGHNT and CDR2 YENEEA. V was pared by 4 bases and J by 2 bases, with 8 bases of the junction left unmatched. The CDR3 covers 16 residues. The CDR3 region is CASSSNRGSTGNTIYF. As DNA, the CDR3 is TGTGCCAGCAGCTCCAACAGGGGATCAACTGGAAACACCATATATTTT.

Only a few counts were recorded for this clone. In nucleotides, the CDR3 is TGTGCCAGCAGTTCGGGCGGAGGGGGCCGTGAGACCCAGTACTTC. Its translation: CASSSGGGGRETQYF. The V and J genes are TRBV28 and TRBJ2-5; perhaps TRBD1 as D (7 bases). The CDR3 contains 15 residues. V was clipped by 4 bases and J by 5 bases, with 17 bases between them. Germline V gene data show CDR1 as MDHEN and CDR2 as SYDVKM.

The chain recombines TRBV7-9 with TRBJ2-7; possible D gene TRBD2, 5 bases. This CDR3 contains 16 residues. V was pared by 1 base and J by 0 bases, with 13 bases between. CDR1 and CDR2 (germline): SEHNR, FQNEAQ (reference sequence). The CDR3 coding sequence is TGTGCCAGCAGCTTAGGGCGAGCGGTGAGCTCCTACGAGCAGTACTTC. Amino acid sequence: CASSLGRAVSSYEQYF.

The chain recombines TRBV6-5 with TRBJ1-2; 7 bases map to TRBD1. The CDR3 runs to 15 residues. Germline lookup yields CDR1 MNHEY and CDR2 SVGAGI. V shed 6 bases, J shed 3 bases, and the junction held 10 bases outside the gene matches. CDR3 region: CASSRRAGTDYGYTF. The CDR3 region has the DNA TGTGCCAGCAGCCGAAGGGCCGGGACAGACTATGGCTACACCTTC.

Here the CDR3 DNA reads TGTGCCAGCTCTAAGACTAGCGGGAGCTACGAGCAGTACTTC. Its translation is CASSKTSGSYEQYF. This chain connects TRBV18 to TRBJ2-7, with 12 bases that match TRBD2. The J segment lost 3 bases and the V segment lost 6 bases, leaving 3 bases of the junction unmatched. The CDR3 consists of 14 residues. From germline, CDR1 is KGHSH and CDR2 LQKENI. The variable domain in full, with the rest retrieved from reference TRBV18 and TRBJ2-7, is NAGVMQNPRHLVRRRGQEARLRCSPMKGHSHVYWYRQLPEEGLKFMVYLQKENIIDESGMPKERFSAEFPKEGPSILRIQQVVRGDSAAYFCASSKTSGSYEQYFGPGTRLTVT.